The clone carrying this T cell receptor beta chain was observed many times. Its antigen is unidentified. The sample comes from a study of Graves' ophthalmopathy and Graves' hyperthyroidism. General study points: Blood also held most thyroid clonotypes expanded above 0.001 frequency.

Other autoimmune disease, uncontrolled infection, pregnancy and lactation led to exclusion. Amplification targeted the TCR beta CDR3 regions, with RNA transcripts as the source material. RT-PCR was first run with HTBI primers, then multiplex PCR in a second round. TCRdb ran MiXCR on the multiplex PCR reads and lists one entry per CDR3 protein. This table holds over 200,000 distinct CDR3 sequences, around 30% found once. The receptor was isolated from a man aged 45-65 years with Graves' ophthalmopathy. Sequencing input: peripheral blood.

The CDR3 protein is CASSPPSGRVTGEQYF. The CDR3 DNA reads as TGTGCCAGCAGCCCTCCTAGCGGGAGGGTGACGGGAGAGCAGTACTTC. This sequence joins TRBV11-2 and TRBJ2-7; TRBD2 aligns across 12 bases. V was pared by 5 bases and J by 7 bases, with 12 bases of the junction left unmatched. CDR3 length equals 16 residues. CDR1 is SGHAT and CDR2 is FQNNGV in the germline V gene.